This entry lists 9 T cell receptor beta chains sequenced from one sample in a study of cytomegalovirus exposure and HLA in healthy donors. The PCR had 60 Vbeta and 13 Jbeta primers. Only in-frame clones appear in the TCRdb table, and some are missing; sequencing was by immunoSEQ multiplex PCR. This table has about 160,000 clones, 65% to 85% appearing once. The material sequenced was PBMCs. The receptor set was obtained from a male donor in good health and CMV-seropositive.

This clone was detected only a few times. The chain combines TRBV30 with TRBJ2-5; 7 bases line up with TRBD1. J gave up 9 bases and V 0 bases, and 10 bases lay outside the gene matches. The CDR3 is 14 amino acids. Germline V gene lookup returns CDR1 GTSNPN and CDR2 SVGIG (reference sequence). For the CDR3, the DNA is TGTGCCTGGAGTGTAGGGGGCGGAGGCAGGGCCCAGTACTTC. Its translation is CAWSVGGGGRAQYF.

Regarding this clone: Relative to the germline gene, one junction end is altered; a read error may explain this. V is TRBV7-9 and J is TRBJ2-3; 9 bases are shared with TRBD2. Germline-derived CDR1 and CDR2 are SEHNR and FQNEAQ (reference sequence). This CDR3 spans 16 amino acids. CDR3 residues: CSSRSSGRTRTDTQYF. CDR3 DNA sequence: TGTTCCAGCAGGTCAAGCGGGAGGACGCGCACAGATACGCAGTATTTT. The full variable domain, with the rest looked up from reference TRBV7-9 and TRBJ2-3, is DTGVSQNPRHKITKRGQNVTFRCDPISEHNRLYWYRQTLGQGPEFLTYFQNEAQLEKSRLLSDRFSAERPKGSFSTLEIQRTEQGDSAMYLCSSRSSGRTRTDTQYFGPGTRLTVL.

The rearrangement uses TRBV7-2 and TRBJ2-6; possible D gene TRBD1, 6 bases. Germline loops: CDR1 SGHTA, CDR2 FQGNSA. The ends were cut back, 1 base at V and 2 bases at J, with 9 bases in the middle. The CDR3 has 16 residues. CDR3 amino acids: CASSLVQGTGANVLTF. The CDR3 bases are TGTGCCAGCAGCTTAGTACAGGGAACTGGGGCCAACGTCCTGACTTTC.

The chain combines TRBV11-3 with TRBJ2-7; 8 bases agree with TRBD2. The CDR3 contains 14 residues. V was clipped by 5 bases and J by 3 bases; unmatched bases: 6. Germline V lookup: CDR1 SGHNT, CDR2 YENEEA. This CDR3 is CASSRPGLVYEQYF. CDR3 sequence (DNA): TGTGCCAGCAGCCGACCGGGACTAGTCTACGAGCAGTACTTC.

The V and J genes are TRBV6-1 and TRBJ2-7; perhaps TRBD2 as D (5 bases). The V end lost 2 bases, the J end lost 12 bases, and 11 bases lay between the germline ends. This CDR3 comprises 11 residues. CDR1 is MNHNS, CDR2 SASEGT, per germline. The CDR3 DNA follows: TGTGCCAGCAGTGAAACCGGGAATCGGTACTTC. Protein product: CASSETGNRYF.

V gene TRBV29-1 combines with J gene TRBJ1-1; the D is unclear. V lost 0 bases, J lost 0 bases, and 11 bases lay in between. The germline gives CDR1 SQVTM, CDR2 ANQGSEA. CDR3 length equals 15 residues. CDR3 amino acids: CSVEDRVGMNTEAFF. The CDR3 DNA reads TGCAGCGTTGAAGATCGAGTCGGGATGAACACTGAAGCTTTCTTT.

The chain carries TRBV15 and TRBJ1-2; D remains unclear. The CDR3 covers 14 residues. Deletions cut 0 bases from V and 0 bases from J, with 5 bases between. Germline V gene lookup returns CDR1 LNHNV and CDR2 YYDKDF (reference sequence). CDR3 in amino acids: CATSRDPANYGYTF. Here the CDR3 DNA reads TGTGCCACCAGCAGAGATCCAGCTAACTATGGCTACACCTTC.

This chain connects TRBV28 to TRBJ1-5; TRBD1 aligns across 7 bases. This CDR3 is 15 amino acids long. Per germline, CDR1 MDHEN and CDR2 SYDVKM. V was pared by 6 bases and J by 8 bases, with 13 bases of the junction left unmatched. The CDR3 DNA reads TGTGCCAGCAGCGACCGGGACAGCCTAATGGAGCCCCAGCATTTT. It specifies CASSDRDSLMEPQHF.

A single count supports this clone. The chain is built from TRBV5-1 and TRBJ2-3; 7 nucleotides line up with TRBD1. CDR1 and CDR2 from the germline V gene are SGHRS and YFSETQ. The CDR3 extends over 14 amino acids. J lost 4 bases, V lost 9 bases, and 11 bases had no gene match. CDR3 nucleotides: TGCGCCACCGCTAGGAACAGGGGATCAGATACGCAGTATTTT. This encodes CATARNRGSDTQYF.